This TCR beta chain was recovered during a study of T cells in Graves' hyperthyroidism and ophthalmopathy. Across the whole study: Peripheral blood collection took place at initial diagnosis, before any treatment.

Amplification targeted TCR beta CDR3 regions from RNA transcripts. Researchers ran a first-round RT-PCR on the TCR CDR3 using the HTBI primer set. MiXCR, applied by TCRdb to the multiplex PCR reads, yields one record per CDR3 protein. The sample lists 200,000 to 250,000 distinct CDR3 sequences; approximately 16% were seen once. Ophthalmopathy in the patients scored at least 3 on Clinical Activity Score and at least 4 on NOSPECS grade, lasting under 3 months. In making diagnoses, clinical symptoms, serum thyroxine and TRAb, thyroid ultrasound and orbital computed tomography were all used. The sequenced material came from blood. The receptor was derived from a woman aged 18 to 35 with Graves' ophthalmopathy.

The CDR3 sequence: CSAGRTGDFAIQETQYF. DNA of the CDR3: TGCAGTGCTGGAAGGACAGGGGATTTTGCGATCCAAGAGACCCAGTACTTC. This chain joins TRBV20-1 and TRBJ2-5; 9 positions match TRBD1. Germline V lookup: CDR1 DFQATT, CDR2 SNEGSKA (reference sequence). This CDR3 spans 17 amino acids. The trim removed 5 bases at V and 1 base at J, leaving 14 bases unmatched.